This T cell receptor (beta chain) was found in a study of T cells in Graves' hyperthyroidism and ophthalmopathy. Study observations and caveats: Blood samples included most of the expanded thyroid clonotypes exceeding 0.001.

RNA transcripts gave rise to amplified TCR beta CDR3 regions. Carried out on the TCR CDR3, a first-round RT-PCR used the HTBI primer set. One entry per CDR3 protein results from TCRdb running MiXCR on the multiplex PCR reads. The table lists 450,000 to 650,000 distinct CDR3 sequences, approximately 15% of them singletons. This clonotype was seen only a few times. The antigen is unknown. Exclusion criteria comprised uncontrolled infection, other autoimmune disease, pregnancy or lactation. The specimen sequenced was blood. The sequence was obtained from a young woman with Graves' ophthalmopathy.

In DNA, the CDR3 is TGTGCCAGCAGCTTGGATGCGAACATTCAGTACTTC. Translating gives CASSLDANIQYF. V gene TRBV5-8 combines with J gene TRBJ2-4; D is uncertain. The CDR3 covers 12 residues. Germline-derived CDR1 and CDR2 are SGHTS and YDEGEE. Trimming removed 0 bases from V and 7 bases from J, with 5 bases in between.